This TCR beta chain was sequenced in a study of blood T cell repertoires in COVID-19. Study background: Spain, Italy and the United States supplied samples that represented acute and convalescent COVID-19. PBMCs, B-cell-depleted T cells, or T cells provided the cDNA or gDNA that made up the material.

One Seattle source followed patients from active infection through their disease course. In the original analysis: Estimated nucleated cell counts came from reference gene primer amplification. TCRdb's copy holds only in-frame clones and misses some; the assay was immunoSEQ multiplex PCR. The V and J calls and clone size are taken from that table; D and trimming were inferred from the DNA. Of around 270,000 clones listed, 85% to 90% were seen once; the top ten hold around 5%. The TCR sequence derives from a woman aged 55-75 years with COVID-19, enrolled during active disease. Sequencing was performed on peripheral blood.

CDR3 nucleotides: TGTGCCAGCAGTTACGAAGCAGGGGGCTACGAGCAGTACTTC. It translates to CASSYEAGGYEQYF. The chain uses TRBV6-5 and TRBJ2-7, with TRBD1 matching 7 bases. J was trimmed by 3 bases and V by 2 bases; bases with no gene match: 4. From germline, CDR1 is MNHEY and CDR2 SVGAGI. The CDR3 length is 14 residues.